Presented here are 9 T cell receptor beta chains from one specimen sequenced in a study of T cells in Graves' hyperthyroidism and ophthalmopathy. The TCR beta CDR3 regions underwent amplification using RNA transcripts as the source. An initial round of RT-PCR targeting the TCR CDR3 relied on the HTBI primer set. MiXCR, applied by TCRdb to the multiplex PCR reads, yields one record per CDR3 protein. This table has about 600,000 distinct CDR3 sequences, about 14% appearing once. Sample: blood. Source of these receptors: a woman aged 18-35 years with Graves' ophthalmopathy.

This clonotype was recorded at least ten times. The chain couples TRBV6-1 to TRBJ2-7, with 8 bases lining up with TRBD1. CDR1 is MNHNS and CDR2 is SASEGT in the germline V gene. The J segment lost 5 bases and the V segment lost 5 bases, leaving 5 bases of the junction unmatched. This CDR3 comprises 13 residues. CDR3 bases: TGTGCCAGCAGTATCAGGGGGCACCACGAGCAGTACTTC. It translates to CASSIRGHHEQYF.

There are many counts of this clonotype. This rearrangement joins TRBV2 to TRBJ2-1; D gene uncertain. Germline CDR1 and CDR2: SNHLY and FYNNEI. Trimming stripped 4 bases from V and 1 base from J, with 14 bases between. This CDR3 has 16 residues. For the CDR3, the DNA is TGTGCCAGCAGTGTAATAAGTTTATCATCCTACAATGAGCAGTTCTTC. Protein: CASSVISLSSYNEQFF.

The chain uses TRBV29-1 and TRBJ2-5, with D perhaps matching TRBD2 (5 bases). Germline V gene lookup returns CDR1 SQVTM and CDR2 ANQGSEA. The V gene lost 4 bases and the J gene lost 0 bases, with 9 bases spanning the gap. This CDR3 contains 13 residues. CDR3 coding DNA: TGCAGCGTTGCGTACGGGGACCAAGAGACCCAGTACTTC. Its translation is CSVAYGDQETQYF. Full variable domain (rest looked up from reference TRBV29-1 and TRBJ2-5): SAVISQKPSRDICQRGTSLTIQCQVDSQVTMMFWYRQQPGQSLTLIATANQGSEATYESGFVIDKFPISRPNLTFSTLTVSNMSPEDSSIYLCSVAYGDQETQYFGPGTRLLVL.

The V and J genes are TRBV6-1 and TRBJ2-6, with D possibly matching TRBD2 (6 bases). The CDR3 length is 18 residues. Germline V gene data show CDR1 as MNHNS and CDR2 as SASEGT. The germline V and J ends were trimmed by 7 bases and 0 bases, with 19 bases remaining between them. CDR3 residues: CASTPLGGGISGANVLTF. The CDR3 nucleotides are TGTGCCAGCACTCCCTTGGGAGGTGGGATCTCTGGGGCCAACGTCCTGACTTTC.

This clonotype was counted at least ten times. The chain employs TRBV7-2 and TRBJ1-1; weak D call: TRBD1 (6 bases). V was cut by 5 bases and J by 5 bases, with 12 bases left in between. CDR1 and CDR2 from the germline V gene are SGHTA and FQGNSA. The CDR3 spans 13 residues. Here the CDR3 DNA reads TGTGCCAGCAGCGCCCACAGGGATACTGAAGCTTTCTTT. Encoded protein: CASSAHRDTEAFF.

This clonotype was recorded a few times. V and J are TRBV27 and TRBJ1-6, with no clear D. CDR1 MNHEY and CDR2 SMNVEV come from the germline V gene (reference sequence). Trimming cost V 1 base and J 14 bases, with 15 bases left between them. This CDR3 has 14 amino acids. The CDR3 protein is CASSLYGDSRALHF. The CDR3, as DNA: TGTGCCAGCAGTTTATACGGAGATTCACGAGCCCTCCACTTT.

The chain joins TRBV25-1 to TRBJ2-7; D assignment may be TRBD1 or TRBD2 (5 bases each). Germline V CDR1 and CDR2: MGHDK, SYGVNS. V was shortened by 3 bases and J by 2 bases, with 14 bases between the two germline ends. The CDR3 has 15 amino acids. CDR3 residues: CASSESGSKTYEQYF. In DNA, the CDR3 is TGTGCCAGCAGTGAGTCAGGGAGTAAAACCTACGAGCAGTACTTC.

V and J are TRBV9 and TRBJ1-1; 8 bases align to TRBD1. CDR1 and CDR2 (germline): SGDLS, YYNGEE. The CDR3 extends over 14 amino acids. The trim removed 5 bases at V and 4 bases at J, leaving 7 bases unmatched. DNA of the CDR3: TGTGCCAGCAGGCCGGGACAGGCCGGCACTGAAGCTTTCTTT. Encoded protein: CASRPGQAGTEAFF.

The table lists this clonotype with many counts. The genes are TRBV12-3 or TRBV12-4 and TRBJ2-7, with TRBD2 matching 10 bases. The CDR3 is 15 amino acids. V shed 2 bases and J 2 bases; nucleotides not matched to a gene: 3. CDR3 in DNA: TGTGCCAGCAGTTTAAGCACTAGCGGGACCTACGAGCAGTACTTC. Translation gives CASSLSTSGTYEQYF.